Sequencing of this T cell receptor (beta chain) was carried out in a study of cytomegalovirus exposure and HLA in healthy donors. Study-level findings and limits: HLA alleles showed associations with 15,000 to 20,000 TCR beta sequences in a later analysis, at a 0.05 false discovery rate. Later findings reportedly placed an Asian-associated ancestry cluster below the approximately 630-donor mean for N-insertions. Certain indistinguishable V segments, among them TRBV6-2 and TRBV6-3, were excluded.

As concerns this clone: Its antigen is not known.

Nominally healthy donors were sampled, though unrecorded immune exposures were likely. Vbeta (60) and Jbeta (13) primers were used in the PCR. Sequencing used immunoSEQ multiplex PCR; TCRdb keeps in-frame clones, though not all of them. The data show around 91,000 clones, just under 80% seen once. There are 13 residues in the CDR3. The germline CDR1 and CDR2 sequences are KGHSH and LQKENI. The V end was cut by 6 bases, the J end by 6 bases, with 12 bases between. The receptor's source is a male donor in good health and CMV-seropositive. Sequencing was performed on PBMCs. The chain is built from TRBV18 and TRBJ1-5; D is perhaps TRBD1 (5 bases). In DNA, the CDR3 is TGTGCCAGCTCCCAAGGGGTTGGTCAGCCCCAGCATTTT. Translated, it gives CASSQGVGQPQHF.